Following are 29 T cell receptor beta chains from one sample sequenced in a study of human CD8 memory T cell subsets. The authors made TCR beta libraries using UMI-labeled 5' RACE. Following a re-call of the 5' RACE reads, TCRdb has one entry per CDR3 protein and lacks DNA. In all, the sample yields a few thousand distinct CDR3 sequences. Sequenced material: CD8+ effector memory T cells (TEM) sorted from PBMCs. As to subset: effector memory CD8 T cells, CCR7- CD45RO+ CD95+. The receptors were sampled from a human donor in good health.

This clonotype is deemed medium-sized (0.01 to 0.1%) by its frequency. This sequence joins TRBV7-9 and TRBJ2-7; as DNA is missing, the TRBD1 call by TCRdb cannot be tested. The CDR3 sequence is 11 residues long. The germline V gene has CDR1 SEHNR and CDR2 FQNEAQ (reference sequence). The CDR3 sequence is CASSPGYEQYF. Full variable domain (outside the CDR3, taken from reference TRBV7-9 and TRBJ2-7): DTGVSQNPRHKITKRGQNVTFRCDPISEHNRLYWYRQTLGQGPEFLTYFQNEAQLEKSRLLSDRFSAERPKGSFSTLEIQRTEQGDSAMYLCASSPGYEQYFGPGTRLTVT.

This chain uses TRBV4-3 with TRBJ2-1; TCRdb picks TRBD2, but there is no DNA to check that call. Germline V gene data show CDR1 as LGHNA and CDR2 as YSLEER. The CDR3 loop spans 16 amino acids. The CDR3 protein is CASSQDEGGGYNEQFF.

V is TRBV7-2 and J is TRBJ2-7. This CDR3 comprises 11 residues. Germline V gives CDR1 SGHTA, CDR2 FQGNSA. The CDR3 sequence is CASSHPYEQYF.

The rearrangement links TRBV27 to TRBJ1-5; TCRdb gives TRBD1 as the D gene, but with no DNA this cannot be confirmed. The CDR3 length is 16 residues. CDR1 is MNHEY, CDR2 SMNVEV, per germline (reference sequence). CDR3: CASSLTGGYSNQPQHF.

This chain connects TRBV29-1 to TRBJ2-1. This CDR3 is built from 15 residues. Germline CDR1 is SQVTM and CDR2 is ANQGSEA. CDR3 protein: CSVEDRDNPSGEQFF.

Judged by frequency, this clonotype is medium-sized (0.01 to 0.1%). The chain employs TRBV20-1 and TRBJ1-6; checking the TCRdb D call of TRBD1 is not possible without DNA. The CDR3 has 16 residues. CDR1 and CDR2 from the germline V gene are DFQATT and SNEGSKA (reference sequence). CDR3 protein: CSARDPDGGDNSPLHF.

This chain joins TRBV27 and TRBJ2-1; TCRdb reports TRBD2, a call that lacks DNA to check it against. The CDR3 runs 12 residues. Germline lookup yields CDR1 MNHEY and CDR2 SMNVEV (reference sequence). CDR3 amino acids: CAAGLTGQEQFF.

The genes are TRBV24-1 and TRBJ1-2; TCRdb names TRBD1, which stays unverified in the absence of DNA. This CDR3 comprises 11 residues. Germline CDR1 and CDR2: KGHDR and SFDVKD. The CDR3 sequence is CATGTAYGYTF.

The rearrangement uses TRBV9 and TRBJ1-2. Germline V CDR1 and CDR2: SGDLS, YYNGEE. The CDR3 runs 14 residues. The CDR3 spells CASSGEAGPYGYTF.

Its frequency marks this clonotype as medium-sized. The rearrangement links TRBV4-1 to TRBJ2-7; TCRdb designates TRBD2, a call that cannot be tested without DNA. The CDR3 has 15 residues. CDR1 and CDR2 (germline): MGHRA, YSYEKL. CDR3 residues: CASSQDRSGRLMQYF.

The CDR3 here is CASSQDQKQVMDEQYF. The rearrangement links TRBV4-1 to TRBJ2-7; TCRdb lists TRBD1, though no DNA is available to test this call. The CDR3 consists of 16 residues. Looked up from germline, CDR1 is MGHRA and CDR2 is YSYEKL.

The CDR3 sequence: CASSPAGTNYGYTF. This chain connects TRBV18 to TRBJ1-2; TCRdb gives TRBD1 as the D gene, but with no DNA this cannot be confirmed. This CDR3 is built from 14 residues. Germline CDR1 is KGHSH and CDR2 is LQKENI.

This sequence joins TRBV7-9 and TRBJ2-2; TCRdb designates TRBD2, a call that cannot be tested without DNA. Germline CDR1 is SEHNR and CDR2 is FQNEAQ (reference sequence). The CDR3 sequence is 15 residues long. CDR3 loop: CASRPKRENTGELFF.

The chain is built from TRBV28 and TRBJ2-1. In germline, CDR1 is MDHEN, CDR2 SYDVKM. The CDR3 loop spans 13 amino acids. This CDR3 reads CASSFLARIEQFF.

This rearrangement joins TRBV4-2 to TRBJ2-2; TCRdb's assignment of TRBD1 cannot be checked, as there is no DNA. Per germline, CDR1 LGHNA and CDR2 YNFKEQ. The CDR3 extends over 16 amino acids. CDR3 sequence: CASSQGARGFTGELFF.

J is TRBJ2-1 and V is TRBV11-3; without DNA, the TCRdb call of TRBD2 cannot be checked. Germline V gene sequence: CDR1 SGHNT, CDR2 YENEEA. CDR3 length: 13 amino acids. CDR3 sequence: CASSHTSGGEQFF.

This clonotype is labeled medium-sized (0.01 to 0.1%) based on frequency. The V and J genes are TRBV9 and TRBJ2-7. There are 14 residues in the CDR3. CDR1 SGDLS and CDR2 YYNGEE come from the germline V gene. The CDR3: CASSVTGGPHEQYF.

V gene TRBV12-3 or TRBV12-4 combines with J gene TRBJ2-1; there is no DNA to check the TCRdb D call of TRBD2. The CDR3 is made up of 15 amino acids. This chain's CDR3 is CASSFLAGRDNEQFF.

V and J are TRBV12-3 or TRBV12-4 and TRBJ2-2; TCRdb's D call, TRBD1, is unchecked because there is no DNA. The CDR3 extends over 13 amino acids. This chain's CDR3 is CATEQGGPGELFF.

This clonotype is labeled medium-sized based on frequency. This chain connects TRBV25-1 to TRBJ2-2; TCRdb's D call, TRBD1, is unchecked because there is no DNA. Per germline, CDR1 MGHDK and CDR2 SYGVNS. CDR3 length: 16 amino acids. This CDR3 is CATKSTGVANTGELFF.

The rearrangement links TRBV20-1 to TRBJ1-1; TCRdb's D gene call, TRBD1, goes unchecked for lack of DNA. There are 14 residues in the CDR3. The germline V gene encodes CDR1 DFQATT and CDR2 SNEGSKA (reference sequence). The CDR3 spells CSARAGTGSTEAFF.

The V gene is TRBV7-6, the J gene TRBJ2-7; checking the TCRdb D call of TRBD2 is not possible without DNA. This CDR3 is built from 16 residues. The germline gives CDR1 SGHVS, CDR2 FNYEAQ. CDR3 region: CASSPFGGEGPYEQYF.

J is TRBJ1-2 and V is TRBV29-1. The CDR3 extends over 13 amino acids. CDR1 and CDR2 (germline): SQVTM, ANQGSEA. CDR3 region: CSVEVGNNYGYTF. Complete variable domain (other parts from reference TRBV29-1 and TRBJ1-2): SAVISQKPSRDICQRGTSLTIQCQVDSQVTMMFWYRQQPGQSLTLIATANQGSEATYESGFVIDKFPISRPNLTFSTLTVSNMSPEDSSIYLCSVEVGNNYGYTFGSGTRLTVV.

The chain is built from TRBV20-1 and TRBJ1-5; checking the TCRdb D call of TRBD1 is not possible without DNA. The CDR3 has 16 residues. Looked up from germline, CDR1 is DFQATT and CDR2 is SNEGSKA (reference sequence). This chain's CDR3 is CSARDSGTGDGQPQHF.

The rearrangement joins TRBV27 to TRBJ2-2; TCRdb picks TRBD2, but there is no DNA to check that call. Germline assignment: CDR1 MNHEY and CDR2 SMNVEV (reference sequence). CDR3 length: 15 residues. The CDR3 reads CASSSLAGHTGELFF.

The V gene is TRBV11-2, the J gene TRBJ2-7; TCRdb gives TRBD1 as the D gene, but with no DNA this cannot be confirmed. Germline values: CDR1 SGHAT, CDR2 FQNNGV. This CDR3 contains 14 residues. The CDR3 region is CASSMGQGFYEQYF.

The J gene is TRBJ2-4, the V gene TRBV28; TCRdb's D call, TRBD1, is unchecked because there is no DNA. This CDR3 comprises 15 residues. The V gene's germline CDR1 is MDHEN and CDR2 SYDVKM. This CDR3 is CASSGDRASKNIQYF.

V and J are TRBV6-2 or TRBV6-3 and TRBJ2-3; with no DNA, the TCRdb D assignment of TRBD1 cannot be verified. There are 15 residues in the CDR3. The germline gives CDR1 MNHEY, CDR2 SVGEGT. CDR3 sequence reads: CASSSRDTSTDTQYF.

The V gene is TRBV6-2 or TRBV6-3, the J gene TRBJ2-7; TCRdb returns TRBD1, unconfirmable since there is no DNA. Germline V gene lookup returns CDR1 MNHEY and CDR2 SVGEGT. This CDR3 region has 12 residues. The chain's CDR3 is CASSRQGSEQYF.